This record covers a single T cell receptor (beta chain). Profiled with immunoSEQ multiplex PCR; TCRdb holds only in-frame clones, not every one. The table has fewer than 200,000 clones, about 86% seen once; the top ten hold around 12%. This CDR3 spans 15 amino acids. CDR1 and CDR2 (germline): MDHEN, SYDVKM. Losses at the gene ends were 5 bases for V and 6 bases for J; bases not matched to a gene: 12. These data come from a study of blood T cell repertoires in COVID-19. Study overall: COVID-19 samples, acute and convalescent, were from the United States, Italy and Spain. The cDNA or gDNA used as material had been derived from T cells, B-cell-depleted T cells, or PBMCs.

Seattle patients were enrolled during active infection and followed longitudinally. The specimen sequenced was peripheral blood. This clonotype was obtained from a woman in her 70s with COVID-19, enrolled during active disease. The chain has TRBV28 and TRBJ1-1, with 7 bases lining up with TRBD1. CDR3 nucleotides: TGTGCCAGCAGTCCGCACCGACAGGGATCCCCTGAAGCTTTCTTT. This codes for CASSPHRQGSPEAFF.